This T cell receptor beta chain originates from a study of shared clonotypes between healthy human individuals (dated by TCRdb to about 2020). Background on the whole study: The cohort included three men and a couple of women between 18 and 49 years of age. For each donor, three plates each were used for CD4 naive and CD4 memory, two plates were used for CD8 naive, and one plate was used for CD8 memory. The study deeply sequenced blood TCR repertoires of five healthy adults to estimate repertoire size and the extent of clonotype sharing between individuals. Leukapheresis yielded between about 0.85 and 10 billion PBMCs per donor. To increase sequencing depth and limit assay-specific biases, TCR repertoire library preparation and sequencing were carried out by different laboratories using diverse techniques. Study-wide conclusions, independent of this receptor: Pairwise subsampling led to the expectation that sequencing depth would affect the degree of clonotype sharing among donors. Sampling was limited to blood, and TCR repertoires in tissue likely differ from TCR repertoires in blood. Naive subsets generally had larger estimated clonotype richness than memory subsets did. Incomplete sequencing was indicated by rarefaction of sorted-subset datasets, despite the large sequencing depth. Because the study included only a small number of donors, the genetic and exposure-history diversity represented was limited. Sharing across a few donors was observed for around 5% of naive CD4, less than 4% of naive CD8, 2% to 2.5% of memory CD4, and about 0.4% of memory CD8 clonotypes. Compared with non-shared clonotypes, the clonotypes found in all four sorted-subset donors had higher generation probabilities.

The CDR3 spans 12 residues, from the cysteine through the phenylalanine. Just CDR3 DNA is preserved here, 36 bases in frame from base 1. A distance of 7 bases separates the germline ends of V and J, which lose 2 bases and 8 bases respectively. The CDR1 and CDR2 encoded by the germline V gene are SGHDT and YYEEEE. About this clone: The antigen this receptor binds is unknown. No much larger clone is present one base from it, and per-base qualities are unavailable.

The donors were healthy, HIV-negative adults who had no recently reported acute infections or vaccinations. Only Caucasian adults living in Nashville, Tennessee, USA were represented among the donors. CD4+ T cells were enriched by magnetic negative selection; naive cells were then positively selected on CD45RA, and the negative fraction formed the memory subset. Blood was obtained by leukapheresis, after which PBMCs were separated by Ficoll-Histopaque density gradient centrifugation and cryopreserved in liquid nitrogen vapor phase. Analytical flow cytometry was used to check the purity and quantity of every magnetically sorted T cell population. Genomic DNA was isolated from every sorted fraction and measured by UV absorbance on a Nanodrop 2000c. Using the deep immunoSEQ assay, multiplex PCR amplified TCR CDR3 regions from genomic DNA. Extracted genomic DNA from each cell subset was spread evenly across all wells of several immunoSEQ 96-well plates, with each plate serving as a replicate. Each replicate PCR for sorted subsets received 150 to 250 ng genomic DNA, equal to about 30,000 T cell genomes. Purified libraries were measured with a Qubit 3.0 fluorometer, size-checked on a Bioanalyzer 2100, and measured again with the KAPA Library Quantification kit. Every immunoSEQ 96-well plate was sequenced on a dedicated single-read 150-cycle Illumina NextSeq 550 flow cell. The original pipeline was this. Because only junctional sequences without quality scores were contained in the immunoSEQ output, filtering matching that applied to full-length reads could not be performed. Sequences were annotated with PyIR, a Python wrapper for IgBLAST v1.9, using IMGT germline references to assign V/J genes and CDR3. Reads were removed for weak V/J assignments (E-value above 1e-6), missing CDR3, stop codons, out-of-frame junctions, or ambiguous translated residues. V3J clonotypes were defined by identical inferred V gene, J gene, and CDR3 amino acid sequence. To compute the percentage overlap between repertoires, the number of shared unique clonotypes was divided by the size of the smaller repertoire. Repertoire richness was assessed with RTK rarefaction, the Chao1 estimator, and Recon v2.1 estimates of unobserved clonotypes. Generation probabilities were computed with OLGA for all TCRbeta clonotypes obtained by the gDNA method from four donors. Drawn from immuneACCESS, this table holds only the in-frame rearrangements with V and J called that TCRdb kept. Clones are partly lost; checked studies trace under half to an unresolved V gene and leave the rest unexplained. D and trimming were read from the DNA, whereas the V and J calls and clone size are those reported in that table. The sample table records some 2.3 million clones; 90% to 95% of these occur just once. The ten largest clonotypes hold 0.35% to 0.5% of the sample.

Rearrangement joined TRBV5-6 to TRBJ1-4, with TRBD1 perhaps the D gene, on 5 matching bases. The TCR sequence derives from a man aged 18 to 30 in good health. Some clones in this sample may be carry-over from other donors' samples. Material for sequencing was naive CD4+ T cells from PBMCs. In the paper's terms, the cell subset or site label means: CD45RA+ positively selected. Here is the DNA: TGTGCCAGCAGCTTCTGGGACGAAAAACTGTTTTTT. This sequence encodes CASSFWDEKLFF. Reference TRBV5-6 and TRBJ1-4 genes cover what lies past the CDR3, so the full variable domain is DAGVTQSPTHLIKTRGQQVTLRCSPKSGHDTVSWYQQALGQGPQFIFQYYEEEERQRGNFPDRFSGHQFPNYSSELNVNALLLGDSALYLCASSFWDEKLFFGSGTQLSVL.